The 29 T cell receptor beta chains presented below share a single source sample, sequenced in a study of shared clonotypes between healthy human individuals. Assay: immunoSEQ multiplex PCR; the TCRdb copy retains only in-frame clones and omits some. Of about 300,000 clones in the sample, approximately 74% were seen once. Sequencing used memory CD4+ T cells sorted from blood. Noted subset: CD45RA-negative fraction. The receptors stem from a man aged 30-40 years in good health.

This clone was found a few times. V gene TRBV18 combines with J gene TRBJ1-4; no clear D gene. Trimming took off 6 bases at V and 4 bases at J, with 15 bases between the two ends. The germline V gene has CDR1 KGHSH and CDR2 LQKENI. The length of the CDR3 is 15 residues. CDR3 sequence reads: CASSHQVRRNEKLFF. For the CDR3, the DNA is TGTGCCAGCTCCCACCAGGTCAGGCGTAATGAAAAACTGTTTTTT.

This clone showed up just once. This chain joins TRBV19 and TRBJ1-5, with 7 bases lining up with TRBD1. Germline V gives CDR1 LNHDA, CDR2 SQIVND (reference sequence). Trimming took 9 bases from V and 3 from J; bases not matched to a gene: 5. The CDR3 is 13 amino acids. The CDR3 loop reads CASRDRANQPQHF. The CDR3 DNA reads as TGTGCCAGCCGGGACAGAGCCAATCAGCCCCAGCATTTT.

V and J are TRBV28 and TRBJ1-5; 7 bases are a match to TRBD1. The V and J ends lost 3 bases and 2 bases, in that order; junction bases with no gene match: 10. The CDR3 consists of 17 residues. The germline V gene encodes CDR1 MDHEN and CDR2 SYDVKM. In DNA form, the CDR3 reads TGTGCCAGCAGTTTCAGAGGGAGTGGGACAGGCAATCAGCCCCAGCATTTT. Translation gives CASSFRGSGTGNQPQHF.

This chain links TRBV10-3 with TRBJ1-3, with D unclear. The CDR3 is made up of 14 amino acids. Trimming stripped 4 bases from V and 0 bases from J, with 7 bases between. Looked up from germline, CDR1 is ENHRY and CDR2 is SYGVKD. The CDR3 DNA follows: TGTGCCATCAGTGGGCCAGCCTCTGGAAACACCATATATTTT. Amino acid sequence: CAISGPASGNTIYF.

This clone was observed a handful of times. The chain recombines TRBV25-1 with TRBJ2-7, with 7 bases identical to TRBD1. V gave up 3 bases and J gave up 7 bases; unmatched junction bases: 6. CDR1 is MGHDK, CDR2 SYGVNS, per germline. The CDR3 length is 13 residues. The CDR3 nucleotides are TGTGCCAGCAGTGACCGACAGGGAGATGAGCAGTACTTC. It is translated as CASSDRQGDEQYF.

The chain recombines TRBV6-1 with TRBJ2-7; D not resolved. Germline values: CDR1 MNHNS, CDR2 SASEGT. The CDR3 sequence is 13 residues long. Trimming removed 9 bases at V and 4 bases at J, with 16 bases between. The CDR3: CASRGWGGYEQYF. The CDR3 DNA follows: TGTGCCAGTCGTGGATGGGGTGGGTACGAGCAGTACTTC.

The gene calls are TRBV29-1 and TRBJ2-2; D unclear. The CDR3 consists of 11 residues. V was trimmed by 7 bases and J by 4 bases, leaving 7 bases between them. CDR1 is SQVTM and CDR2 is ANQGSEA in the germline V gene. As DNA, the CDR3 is TGCAGCGCCGAGAGCACCGGGGAGCTGTTTTTT. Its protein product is CSAESTGELFF.

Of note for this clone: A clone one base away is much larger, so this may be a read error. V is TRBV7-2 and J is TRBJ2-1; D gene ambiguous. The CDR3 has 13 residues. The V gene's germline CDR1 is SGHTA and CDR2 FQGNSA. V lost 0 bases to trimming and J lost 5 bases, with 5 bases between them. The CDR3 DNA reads TGTGCCAGCAGCTTAGCGCGGCACAATGAGCAGTTCTTC. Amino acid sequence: CASSLARHNEQFF.

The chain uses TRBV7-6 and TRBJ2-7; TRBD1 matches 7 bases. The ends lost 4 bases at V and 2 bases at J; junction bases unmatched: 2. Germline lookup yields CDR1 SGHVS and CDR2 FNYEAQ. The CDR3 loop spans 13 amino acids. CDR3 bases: TGTGCCAGCAGCTCGACAGGGCCCTACGAGCAGTACTTC. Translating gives CASSSTGPYEQYF.

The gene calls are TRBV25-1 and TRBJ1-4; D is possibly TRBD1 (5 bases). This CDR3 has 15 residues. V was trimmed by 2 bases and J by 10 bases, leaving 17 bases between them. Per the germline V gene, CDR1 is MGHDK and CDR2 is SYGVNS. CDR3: CASSEPGPGSRKLFF. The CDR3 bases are TGTGCCAGCAGTGAACCGGGACCCGGGAGTAGAAAACTGTTTTTT. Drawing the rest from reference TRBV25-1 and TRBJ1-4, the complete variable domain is EADIYQTPRYLVIGTGKKITLECSQTMGHDKMYWYQQDPGMELHLIHYSYGVNSTEKGDLSSESTVSRIRTEHFPLTLESARPSHTSQYLCASSEPGPGSRKLFFGSGTQLSVL.

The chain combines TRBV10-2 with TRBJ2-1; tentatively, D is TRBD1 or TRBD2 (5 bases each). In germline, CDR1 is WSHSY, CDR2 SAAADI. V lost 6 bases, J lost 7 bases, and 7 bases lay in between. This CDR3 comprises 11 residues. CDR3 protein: CASSEGNEQFF. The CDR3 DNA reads TGCGCCAGCAGCGAGGGGAATGAGCAGTTCTTC.

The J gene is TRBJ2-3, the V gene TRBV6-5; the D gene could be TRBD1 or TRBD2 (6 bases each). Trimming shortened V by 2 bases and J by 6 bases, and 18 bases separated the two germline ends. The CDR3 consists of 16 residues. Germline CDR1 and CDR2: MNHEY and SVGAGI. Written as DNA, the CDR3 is TGTGCCAGCAGTTACGGGGGGACACGGAGGCCCGATACGCAGTATTTT. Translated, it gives CASSYGGTRRPDTQYF.

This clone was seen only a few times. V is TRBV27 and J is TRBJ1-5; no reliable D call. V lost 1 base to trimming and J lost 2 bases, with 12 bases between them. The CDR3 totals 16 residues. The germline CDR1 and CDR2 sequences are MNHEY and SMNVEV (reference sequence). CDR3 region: CASSLLPPQGNQPQHF. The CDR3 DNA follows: TGTGCCAGCAGTTTATTGCCCCCGCAGGGCAATCAGCCCCAGCATTTT.

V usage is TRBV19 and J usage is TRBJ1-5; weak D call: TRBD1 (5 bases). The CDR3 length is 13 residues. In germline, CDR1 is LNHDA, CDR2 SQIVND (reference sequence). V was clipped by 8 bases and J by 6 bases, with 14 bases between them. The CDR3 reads CASGEWGGQPQHF. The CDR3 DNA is TGTGCCAGTGGGGAATGGGGCGGTCAGCCCCAGCATTTT.

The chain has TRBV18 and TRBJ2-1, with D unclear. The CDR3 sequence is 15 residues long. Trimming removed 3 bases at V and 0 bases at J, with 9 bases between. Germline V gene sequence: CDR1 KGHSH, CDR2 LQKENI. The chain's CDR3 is CASSPERGSYNEQFF. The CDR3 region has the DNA TGTGCCAGCTCACCTGAGCGAGGCTCCTACAATGAGCAGTTCTTC.

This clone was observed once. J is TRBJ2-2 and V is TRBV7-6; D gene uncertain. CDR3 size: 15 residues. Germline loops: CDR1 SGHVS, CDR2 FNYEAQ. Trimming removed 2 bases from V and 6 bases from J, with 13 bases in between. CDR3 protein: CASSLYQVSPGELFF. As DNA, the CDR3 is TGTGCCAGCAGCTTATACCAAGTCAGCCCCGGGGAGCTGTTTTTT.

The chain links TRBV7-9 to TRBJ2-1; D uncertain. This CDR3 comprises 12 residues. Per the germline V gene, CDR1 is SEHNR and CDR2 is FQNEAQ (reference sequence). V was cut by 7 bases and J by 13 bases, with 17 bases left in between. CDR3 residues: CASTLGPTTQFF. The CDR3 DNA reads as TGTGCCAGCACCCTTGGGCCGACAACCCAGTTCTTC.

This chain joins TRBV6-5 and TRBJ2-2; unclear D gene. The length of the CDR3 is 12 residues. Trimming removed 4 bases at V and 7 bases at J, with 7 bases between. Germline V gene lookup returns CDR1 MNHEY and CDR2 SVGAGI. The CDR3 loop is CASSWLNGELFF. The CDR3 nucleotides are TGTGCCAGCAGTTGGCTAAACGGGGAGCTGTTTTTT.

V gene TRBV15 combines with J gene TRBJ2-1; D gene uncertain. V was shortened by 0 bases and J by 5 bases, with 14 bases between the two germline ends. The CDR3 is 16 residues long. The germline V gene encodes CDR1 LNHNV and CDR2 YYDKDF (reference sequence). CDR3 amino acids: CATSRDRPGKDNEQFF. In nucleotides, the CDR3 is TGTGCCACCAGCAGAGATCGGCCAGGAAAGGACAATGAGCAGTTCTTC.

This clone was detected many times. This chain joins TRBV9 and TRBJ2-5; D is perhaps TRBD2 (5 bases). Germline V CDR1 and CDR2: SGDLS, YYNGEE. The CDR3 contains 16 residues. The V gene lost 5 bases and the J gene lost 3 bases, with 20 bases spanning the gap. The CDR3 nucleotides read TGTGCCAGCAGTCTAGCCACTAGTTTAAAGGAAGAGACCCAGTACTTC. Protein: CASSLATSLKEETQYF. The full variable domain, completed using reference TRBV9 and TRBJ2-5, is DSGVTQTPKHLITATGQRVTLRCSPRSGDLSVYWYQQSLDQGLQFLIQYYNGEERAKGNILERFSAQQFPDLHSELNLSSLELGDSALYFCASSLATSLKEETQYFGPGTRLLVL.

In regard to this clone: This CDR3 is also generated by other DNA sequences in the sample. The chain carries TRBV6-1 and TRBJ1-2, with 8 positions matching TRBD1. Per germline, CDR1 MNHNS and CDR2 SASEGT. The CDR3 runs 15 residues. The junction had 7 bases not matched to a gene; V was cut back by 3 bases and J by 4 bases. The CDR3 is CASSESGQGGYGYTF. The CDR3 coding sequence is TGTGCCAGCAGTGAGTCCGGACAGGGTGGCTATGGCTACACCTTC.

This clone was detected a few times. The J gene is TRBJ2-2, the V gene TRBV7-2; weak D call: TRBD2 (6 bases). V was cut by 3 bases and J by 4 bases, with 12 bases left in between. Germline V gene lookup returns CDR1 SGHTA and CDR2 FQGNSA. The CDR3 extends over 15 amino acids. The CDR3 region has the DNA TGTGCCAGCAGCTTCGCGGGATTGAGCACCGGGGAGCTGTTTTTT. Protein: CASSFAGLSTGELFF.

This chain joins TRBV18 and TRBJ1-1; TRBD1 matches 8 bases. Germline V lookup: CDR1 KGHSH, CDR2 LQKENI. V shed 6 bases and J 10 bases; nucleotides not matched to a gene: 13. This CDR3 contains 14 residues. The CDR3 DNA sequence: TGTGCCAGCTCTCCCGGACAGGGACCGGTGTCAGCTTTCTTT. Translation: CASSPGQGPVSAFF. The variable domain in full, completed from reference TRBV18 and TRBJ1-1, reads NAGVMQNPRHLVRRRGQEARLRCSPMKGHSHVYWYRQLPEEGLKFMVYLQKENIIDESGMPKERFSAEFPKEGPSILRIQQVVRGDSAAYFCASSPGQGPVSAFFGQGTRLTVV.

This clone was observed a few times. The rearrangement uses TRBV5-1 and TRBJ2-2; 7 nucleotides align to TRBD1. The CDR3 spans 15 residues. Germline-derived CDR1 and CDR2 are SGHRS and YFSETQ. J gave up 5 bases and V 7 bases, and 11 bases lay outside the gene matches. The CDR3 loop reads CASRAQPTGTGELFF. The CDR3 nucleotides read TGCGCCAGCCGCGCCCAGCCGACAGGGACCGGGGAGCTGTTTTTT.

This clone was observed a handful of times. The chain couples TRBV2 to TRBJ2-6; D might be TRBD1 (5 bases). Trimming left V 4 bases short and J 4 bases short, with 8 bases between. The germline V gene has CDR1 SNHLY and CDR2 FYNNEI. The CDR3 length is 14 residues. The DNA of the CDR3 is TGTGCCAGCAGTGCAGGGATCGGGGCCAACGTCCTGACTTTC. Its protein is CASSAGIGANVLTF.

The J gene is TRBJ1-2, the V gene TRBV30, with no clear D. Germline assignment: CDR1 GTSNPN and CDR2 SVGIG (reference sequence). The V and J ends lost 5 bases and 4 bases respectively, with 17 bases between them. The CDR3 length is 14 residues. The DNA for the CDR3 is TGTGCCTGGGCCTGGACGGCCCCTGGCTATGGCTACACCTTC. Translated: CAWAWTAPGYGYTF.

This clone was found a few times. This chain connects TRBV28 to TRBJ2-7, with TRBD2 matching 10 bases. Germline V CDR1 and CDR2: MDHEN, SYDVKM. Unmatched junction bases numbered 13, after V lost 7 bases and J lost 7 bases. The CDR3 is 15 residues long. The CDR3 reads CASTDGLAGVIEQYF. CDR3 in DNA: TGTGCCAGCACCGACGGGCTAGCGGGAGTTATAGAGCAGTACTTC. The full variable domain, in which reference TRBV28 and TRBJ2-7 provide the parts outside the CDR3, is DVKVTQSSRYLVKRTGEKVFLECVQDMDHENMFWYRQDPGLGLRLIYFSYDVKMKEKGDIPEGYSVSREKKERFSLILESASTNQTSMYLCASTDGLAGVIEQYFGPGTRLTVT.

The CDR3 DNA is TGTGCCAGCAGCTCGCTACGTCAGCCCCAGCATTTT. Residues: CASSSLRQPQHF. The J gene is TRBJ1-5, the V gene TRBV7-2; D is undetermined. Germline CDR1 is SGHTA and CDR2 is FQGNSA. Trimming removed 4 bases at V and 6 bases at J, with 7 bases between. The CDR3 is 12 residues long.

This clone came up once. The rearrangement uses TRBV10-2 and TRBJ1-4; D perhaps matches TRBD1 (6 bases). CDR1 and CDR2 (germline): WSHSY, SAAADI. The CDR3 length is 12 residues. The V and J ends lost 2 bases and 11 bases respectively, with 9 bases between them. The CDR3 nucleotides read TGCGCCAGCAGTGAGGTTCAGGGGAAACTGTTTTTT. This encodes CASSEVQGKLFF.